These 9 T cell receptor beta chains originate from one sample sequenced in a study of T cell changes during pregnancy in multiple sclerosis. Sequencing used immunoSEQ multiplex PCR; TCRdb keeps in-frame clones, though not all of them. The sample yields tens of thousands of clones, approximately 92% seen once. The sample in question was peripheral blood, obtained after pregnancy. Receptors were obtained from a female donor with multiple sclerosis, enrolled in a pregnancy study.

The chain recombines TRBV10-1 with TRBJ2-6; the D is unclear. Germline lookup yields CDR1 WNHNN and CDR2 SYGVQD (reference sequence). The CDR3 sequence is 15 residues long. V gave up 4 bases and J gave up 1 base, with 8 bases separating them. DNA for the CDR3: TGCGCCAGCAGTGGTTTCAAATCTGGGGCCAACGTCCTGACTTTC. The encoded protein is CASSGFKSGANVLTF.

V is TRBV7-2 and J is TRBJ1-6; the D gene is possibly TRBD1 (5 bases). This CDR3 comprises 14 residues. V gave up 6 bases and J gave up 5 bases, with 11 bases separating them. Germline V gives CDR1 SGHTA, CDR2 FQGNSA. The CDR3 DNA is TGTGCCAGCAGACTCGACAGAAATAATTCACCCCTCCACTTT. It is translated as CASRLDRNNSPLHF.

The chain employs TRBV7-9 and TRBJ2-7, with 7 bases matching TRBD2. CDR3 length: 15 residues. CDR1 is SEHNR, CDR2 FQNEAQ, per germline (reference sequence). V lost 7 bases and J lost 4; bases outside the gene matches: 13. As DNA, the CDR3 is TGTGCCAGCATCCCGCCTGGGGGGGGGATTTACGAGCAGTACTTC. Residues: CASIPPGGGIYEQYF. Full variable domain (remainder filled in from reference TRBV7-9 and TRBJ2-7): DTGVSQNPRHKITKRGQNVTFRCDPISEHNRLYWYRQTLGQGPEFLTYFQNEAQLEKSRLLSDRFSAERPKGSFSTLEIQRTEQGDSAMYLCASIPPGGGIYEQYFGPGTRLTVT.

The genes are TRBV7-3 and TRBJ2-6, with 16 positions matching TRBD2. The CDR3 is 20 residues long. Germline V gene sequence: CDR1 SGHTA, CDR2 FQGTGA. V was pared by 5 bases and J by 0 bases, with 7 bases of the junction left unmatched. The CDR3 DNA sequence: TGTGCCAGCAGCCGCCCGGGACTAGCGGGGGGGGACTCTGGGGCCAACGTCCTGACTTTC. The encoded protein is CASSRPGLAGGDSGANVLTF.

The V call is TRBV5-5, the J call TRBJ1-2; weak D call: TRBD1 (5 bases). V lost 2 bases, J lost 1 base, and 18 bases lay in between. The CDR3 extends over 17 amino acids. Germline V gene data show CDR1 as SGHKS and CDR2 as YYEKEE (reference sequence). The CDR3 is CASSFVSQATFNYGYTF. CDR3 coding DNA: TGTGCCAGCAGCTTCGTCTCACAGGCCACCTTTAACTATGGCTACACCTTC.

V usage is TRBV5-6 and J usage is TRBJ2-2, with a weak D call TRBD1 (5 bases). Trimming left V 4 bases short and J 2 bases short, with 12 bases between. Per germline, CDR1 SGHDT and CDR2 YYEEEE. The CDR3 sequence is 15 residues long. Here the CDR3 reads CASSAFQGNTGELFF. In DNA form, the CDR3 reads TGTGCCAGCAGCGCATTCCAGGGAAACACCGGGGAGCTGTTTTTT.

For the CDR3, the DNA is TGCGCCAGCACCCAGGGCTTGGGCGCTGGAAACACCATATATTTT. Protein sequence: CASTQGLGAGNTIYF. The rearrangement uses TRBV5-1 and TRBJ1-3; D is perhaps TRBD1 (5 bases). V was clipped by 6 bases and J by 2 bases, with 15 bases between them. This CDR3 comprises 15 residues. In germline, CDR1 is SGHRS, CDR2 YFSETQ. Based on the CDR3 plus reference TRBV5-1 and TRBJ1-3, the full variable domain is KAGVTQTPRYLIKTRGQQVTLSCSPISGHRSVSWYQQTPGQGLQFLFEYFSETQRNKGNFPGRFSGRQFSNSRSEMNVSTLELGDSALYLCASTQGLGAGNTIYFGEGSWLTVV.

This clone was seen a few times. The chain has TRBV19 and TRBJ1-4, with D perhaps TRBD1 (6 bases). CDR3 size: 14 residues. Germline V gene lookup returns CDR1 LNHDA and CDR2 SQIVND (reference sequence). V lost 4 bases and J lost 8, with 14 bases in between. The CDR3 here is CASSTQGMREKLFF. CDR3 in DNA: TGTGCCAGTAGTACGCAGGGGATGCGCGAAAAACTGTTTTTT. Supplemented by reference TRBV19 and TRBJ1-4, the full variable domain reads DGGITQSPKYLFRKEGQNVTLSCEQNLNHDAMYWYRQDPGQGLRLIYYSQIVNDFQKGDIAEGYSVSREKKESFPLTVTSAQKNPTAFYLCASSTQGMREKLFFGSGTQLSVL.

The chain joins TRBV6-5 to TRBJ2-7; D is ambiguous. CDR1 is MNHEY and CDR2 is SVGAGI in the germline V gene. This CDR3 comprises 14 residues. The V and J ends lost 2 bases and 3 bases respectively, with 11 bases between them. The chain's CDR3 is CASSYGYKNYEQYF. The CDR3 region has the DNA TGTGCCAGCAGTTACGGTTACAAGAACTACGAGCAGTACTTC.